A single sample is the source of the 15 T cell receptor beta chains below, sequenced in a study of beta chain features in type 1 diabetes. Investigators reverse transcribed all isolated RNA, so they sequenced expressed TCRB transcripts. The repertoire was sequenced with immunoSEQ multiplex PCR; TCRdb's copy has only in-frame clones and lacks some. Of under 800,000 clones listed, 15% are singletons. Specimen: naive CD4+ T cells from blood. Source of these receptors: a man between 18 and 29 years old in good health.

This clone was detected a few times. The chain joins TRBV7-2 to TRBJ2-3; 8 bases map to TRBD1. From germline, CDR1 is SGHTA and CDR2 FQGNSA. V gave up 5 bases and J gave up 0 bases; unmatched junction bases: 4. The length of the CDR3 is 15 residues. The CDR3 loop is CASSLDRGSTDTQYF. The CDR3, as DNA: TGTGCCAGCAGCCTTGACAGGGGAAGCACAGATACGCAGTATTTT. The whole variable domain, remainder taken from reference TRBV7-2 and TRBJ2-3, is GAGVSQSPSNKVTEKGKDVELRCDPISGHTALYWYRQSLGQGLEFLIYFQGNSAPDKSGLPSDRFSAERTGGSVSTLTIQRTQQEDSAVYLCASSLDRGSTDTQYFGPGTRLTVL.

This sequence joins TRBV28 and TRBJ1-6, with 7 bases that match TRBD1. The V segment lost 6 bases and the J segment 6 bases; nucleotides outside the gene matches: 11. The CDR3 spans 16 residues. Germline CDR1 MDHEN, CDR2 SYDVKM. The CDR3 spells CASRSGQATINSPLHF. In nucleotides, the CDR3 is TGTGCCAGCAGATCCGGACAGGCGACAATTAATTCACCCCTCCACTTT.

The CDR3, as DNA: TGTGCCAGCAGCTCAACAGGGGGAGGTAGAAACATTCAGTACTTC. Residues: CASSSTGGGRNIQYF. The gene calls are TRBV6-5 and TRBJ2-4, with 8 bases identical to TRBD1. CDR1 is MNHEY, CDR2 SVGAGI, per germline. V lost 6 bases, J lost 6 bases, and 10 bases stayed unmatched. The CDR3 runs to 15 residues.

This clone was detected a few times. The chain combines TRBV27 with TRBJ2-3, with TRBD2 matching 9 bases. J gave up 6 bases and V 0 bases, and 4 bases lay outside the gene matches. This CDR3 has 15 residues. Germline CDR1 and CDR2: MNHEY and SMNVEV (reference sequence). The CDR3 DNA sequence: TGTGCCAGCAGTTTATCGCCTAGCGGGATGGATACGCAGTATTTT. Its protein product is CASSLSPSGMDTQYF.

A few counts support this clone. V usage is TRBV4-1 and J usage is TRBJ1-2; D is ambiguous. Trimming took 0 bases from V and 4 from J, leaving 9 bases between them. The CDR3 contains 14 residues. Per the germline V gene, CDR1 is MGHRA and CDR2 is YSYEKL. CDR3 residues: CASSQDQQPYGYTF. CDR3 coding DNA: TGCGCCAGCAGCCAAGATCAACAGCCCTATGGCTACACCTTC.

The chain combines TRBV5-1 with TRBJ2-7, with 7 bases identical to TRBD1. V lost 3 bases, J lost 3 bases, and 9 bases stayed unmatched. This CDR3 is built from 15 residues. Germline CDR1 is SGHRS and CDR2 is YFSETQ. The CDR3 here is CASSWGDGTVYEQYF. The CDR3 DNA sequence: TGCGCCAGCAGCTGGGGAGATGGGACAGTCTACGAGCAGTACTTC. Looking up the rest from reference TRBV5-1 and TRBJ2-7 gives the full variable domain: KAGVTQTPRYLIKTRGQQVTLSCSPISGHRSVSWYQQTPGQGLQFLFEYFSETQRNKGNFPGRFSGRQFSNSRSEMNVSTLELGDSALYLCASSWGDGTVYEQYFGPGTRLTVT.

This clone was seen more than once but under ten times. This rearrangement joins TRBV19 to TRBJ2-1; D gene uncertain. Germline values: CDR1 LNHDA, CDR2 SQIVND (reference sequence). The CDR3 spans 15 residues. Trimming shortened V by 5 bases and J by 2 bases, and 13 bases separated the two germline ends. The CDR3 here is CASSSRVFTYNEQFF. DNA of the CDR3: TGTGCCAGTAGTTCCCGGGTCTTTACCTACAATGAGCAGTTCTTC.

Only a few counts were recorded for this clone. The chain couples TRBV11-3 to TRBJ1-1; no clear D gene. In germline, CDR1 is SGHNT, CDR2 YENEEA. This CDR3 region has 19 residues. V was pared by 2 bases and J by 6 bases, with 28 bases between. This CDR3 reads CASSLNQVGRNSQDAEAFF. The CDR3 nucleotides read TGTGCCAGCAGCTTAAATCAAGTTGGACGCAATTCACAAGACGCTGAAGCTTTCTTT. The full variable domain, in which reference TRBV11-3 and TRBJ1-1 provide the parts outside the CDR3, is EAGVVQSPRYKIIEKKQPVAFWCNPISGHNTLYWYLQNLGQGPELLIRYENEEAVDDSQLPKDRFSAERLKGVDSTLKIQPAELGDSAVYLCASSLNQVGRNSQDAEAFFGQGTRLTVV.

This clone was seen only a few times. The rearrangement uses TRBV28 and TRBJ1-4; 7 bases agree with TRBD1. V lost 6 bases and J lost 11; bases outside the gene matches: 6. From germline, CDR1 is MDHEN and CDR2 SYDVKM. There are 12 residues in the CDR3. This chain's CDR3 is CASRSPGQKLFF. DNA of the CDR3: TGTGCCAGCAGAAGCCCGGGACAGAAACTGTTTTTT.

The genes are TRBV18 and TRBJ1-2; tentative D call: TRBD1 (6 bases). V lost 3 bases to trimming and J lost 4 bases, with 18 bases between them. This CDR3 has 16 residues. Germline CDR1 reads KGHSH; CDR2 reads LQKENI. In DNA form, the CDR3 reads TGTGCCAGCTCACCCCCCGGGACACCGAGCGCCTATGGCTACACCTTC. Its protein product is CASSPPGTPSAYGYTF.

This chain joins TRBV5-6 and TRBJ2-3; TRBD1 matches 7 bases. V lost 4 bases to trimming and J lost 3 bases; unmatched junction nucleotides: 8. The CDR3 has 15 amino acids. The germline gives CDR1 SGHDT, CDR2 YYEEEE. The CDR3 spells CASSHWLTGTDTQYF. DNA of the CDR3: TGTGCCAGCAGCCATTGGCTGACAGGGACAGATACGCAGTATTTT.

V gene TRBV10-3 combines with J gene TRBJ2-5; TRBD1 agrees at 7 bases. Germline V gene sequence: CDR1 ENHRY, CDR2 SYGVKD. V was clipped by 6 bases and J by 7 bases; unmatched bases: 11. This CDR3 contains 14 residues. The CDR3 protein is CAIRTQGVPATQYF. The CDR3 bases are TGTGCCATCAGAACTCAGGGGGTACCGGCGACCCAGTACTTC.

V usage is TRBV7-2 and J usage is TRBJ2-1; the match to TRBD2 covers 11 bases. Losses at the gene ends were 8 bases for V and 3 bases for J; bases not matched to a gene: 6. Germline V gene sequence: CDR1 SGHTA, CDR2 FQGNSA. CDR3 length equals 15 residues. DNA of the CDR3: TGTGCCAGCTCACTAGCGGGAGTCGTCTACAATGAGCAGTTCTTC. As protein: CASSLAGVVYNEQFF.

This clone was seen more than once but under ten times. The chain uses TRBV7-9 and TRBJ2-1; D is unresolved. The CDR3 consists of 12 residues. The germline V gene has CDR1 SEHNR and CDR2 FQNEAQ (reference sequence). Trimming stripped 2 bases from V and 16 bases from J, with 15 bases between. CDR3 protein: CASSLSLSSGFF. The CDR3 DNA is TGTGCCAGCAGCTTATCTCTATCCTCGGGCTTCTTC.

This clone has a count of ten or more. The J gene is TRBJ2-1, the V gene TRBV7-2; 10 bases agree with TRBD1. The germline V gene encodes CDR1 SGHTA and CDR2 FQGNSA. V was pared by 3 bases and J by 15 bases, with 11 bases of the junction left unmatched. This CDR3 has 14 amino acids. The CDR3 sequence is CASSFGGQGLIRFF. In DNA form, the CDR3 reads TGTGCCAGCAGCTTTGGGGGACAGGGGTTGATTCGGTTCTTC.